This T cell receptor (beta chain) is drawn from a study of tumor-infiltrating lymphocytes in primary liver carcinoma. Across the whole study: Samples returned roughly 3.65 to 8 million productive TCRbeta reads, a yield that was similar across tissue types. Study-level findings and limits: Researchers report that only about 7.5-25% of top clones turned up in all five tumor regions. Tumor region pairs showed greater overlap than either tumor-adjacent or tumor-blood pairs did.

This clonotype appeared a few times. Its antigen is not known. Total RNA amounting to around 530 ng was the source from which TCR beta cDNA was made with a constant-region primer. It was through three nested multiplex PCR rounds of slightly modified ARM-PCR that TCR beta libraries arose. Running 9 to 11 cycles apiece, the first two PCR rounds relied on TRBV1-TRBV30 forward primers together with a C-beta reverse primer. TCRdb redid the calling of the multiplex PCR reads with MiXCR, one entry per CDR3 protein. The sample contains fewer than 150,000 distinct CDR3 sequences, 60% to 70% of which appear only once. It was from roughly 20-30 mg of unsorted bulk tissue that RNA and DNA were co-extracted. V shed 3 bases and J shed 4 bases, with 7 bases lying between them. Germline lookup yields CDR1 MRHNA and CDR2 SNTAGT. The CDR3 contains 13 residues.

The sequence derives from a woman aged 55-69 years with primary liver carcinoma and hepatitis B virus infection. This chain joins TRBV6-4 and TRBJ2-1; D unresolved. The sequencing sample was made of liver tumor tissue from sampling region 1. The sample's subset: tumor region T1, superior pole. CDR3 nucleotides: TGTGCCAGCAGTGAAGCCAGTTACAATGAGCAGTTCTTC. This translates into CASSEASYNEQFF.